In this sample, the clone carrying this T cell receptor (beta chain) turned up once. Antigen unknown. The identical CDR3 is also encoded by other nucleotide sequences in the sample. The method was immunoSEQ multiplex PCR; TCRdb's version includes in-frame clones alone and lacks a portion of them. The sample holds some 2,000,000 clones, 85% to 95% seen once. This specimen comes from a study of shared clonotypes between healthy human individuals. Looking at the study overall: CD8 memory received one plate per donor, CD8 naive two, CD4 memory three and CD4 naive three.

The study's findings and limits: The study found lower generation probabilities in non-shared clonotypes than in those shared by all four donors.

This CDR3 has 14 amino acids. CDR1 ENHRY and CDR2 SYGVKD come from the germline V gene. The V segment lost 2 bases and the J segment 5 bases; nucleotides outside the gene matches: 5. This sequence originates from a man in his late teens or twenties in good health. The genes are TRBV10-3 and TRBJ1-1, with TRBD1 identical over 7 bases. The specimen sequenced was naive CD4+ T cells sorted from blood. Subset: CD45RA+ positively selected. CDR3 nucleotide sequence: TGTGCCATCAGTGAGGACAGGGTGGGTACTGAAGCTTTCTTT. Translation: CAISEDRVGTEAFF.